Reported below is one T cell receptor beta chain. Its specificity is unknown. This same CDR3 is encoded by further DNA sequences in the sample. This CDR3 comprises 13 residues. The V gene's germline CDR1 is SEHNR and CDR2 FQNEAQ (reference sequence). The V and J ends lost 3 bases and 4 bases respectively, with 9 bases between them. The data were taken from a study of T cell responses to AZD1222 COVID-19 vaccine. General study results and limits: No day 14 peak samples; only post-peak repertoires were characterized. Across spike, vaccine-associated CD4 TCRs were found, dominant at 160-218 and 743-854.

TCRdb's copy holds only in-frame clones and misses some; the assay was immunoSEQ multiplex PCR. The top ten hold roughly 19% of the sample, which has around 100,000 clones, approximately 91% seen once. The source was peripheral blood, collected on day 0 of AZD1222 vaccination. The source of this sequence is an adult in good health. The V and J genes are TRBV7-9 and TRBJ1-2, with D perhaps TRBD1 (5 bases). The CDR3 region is CASSLQGPYGYTF. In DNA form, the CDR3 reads TGTGCCAGCAGCTTGCAGGGCCCCTATGGCTACACCTTC.